The rows below give T cell receptor beta chains drawn from one sample of a study of identical twins. TCRdb reprocessed the 5' RACE reads via MiXCR and lists one record per CDR3 protein. Of about 200,000 distinct CDR3 sequences in the sample, about 10% were seen once. The material sequenced was memory T cells sorted from blood. All receptors come from a man between 45 and 60 years old in good health. CDR3s include the opening cysteine and the closing phenylalanine or tryptophan. Each record gives: J gene, V gene, clone size, D gene, CDR3 DNA, CDR3 protein. A D gene is named only where the DNA matches it firmly. Clone size is given for some rows only: seen once, a few or many times, or a class if the clone is expanded.

TRBJ1-3	TRBV12-3/TRBV12-4	many	NA	TGTGCCAGCAGTCCCAGTCAAGCGGGCCGGGGAAACACCATATATTTT	CASSPSQAGRGNTIYF
TRBJ2-5	TRBV5-1	many	TRBD1	TGCGCCAGCAGCTTTGGACAGGGAAGGGGAGAGACCCAGTACTTC	CASSFGQGRGETQYF
TRBJ1-2	TRBV6-2/TRBV6-3	many	NA	TGTGCCAGCAGTTCGAATGGCTACACCTTC	CASSSNGYTF
TRBJ1-4	TRBV20-1	few	NA	TGCAGTGCCTCGGCGGGGCAGGTCTATGAAAAACTGTTTTTT	CSASAGQVYEKLFF
TRBJ2-5	TRBV4-1	few	NA	TGCGCCAGCAGCCAACCTGACAGGGAGGGAGAGACCCAGTACTTC	CASSQPDREGETQYF
TRBJ2-2	TRBV10-3	many	NA	TGTGCCATCAGTGCCAGGGGGGACACCGGGGAGCTGTTTTTT	CAISARGDTGELFF
TRBJ1-6	TRBV4-1	many	NA	TGCGCCAGCAGCCCCCGGGAGGGGGAATGGAGTTCACCCCTCCACTTT	CASSPREGEWSSPLHF
TRBJ2-7	TRBV28	NA	NA	TGTGCCAGCAGCCGATACTACGAGCAGTACTTC	CASSRYYEQYF
TRBJ2-5	TRBV20-1	NA	NA	TGCAGTGCTAGGGTCCCTCTAGCAGTGAACCAAGAGACCCAGTACTTC	CSARVPLAVNQETQYF
TRBJ1-5	TRBV4-2	many	NA	TGTGCCAGCAGCCAAGCACGTAATCAGCCCCAGCATTTT	CASSQARNQPQHF
TRBJ2-3	TRBV5-1	many	NA	TGCGCCAGCAGCTTGCCTCTTTCCGATACGCAGTATTTT	CASSLPLSDTQYF